These 8 T cell receptor beta chains share one sample of origin, sequenced in a study of T cells in tuberculosis. Method: immunoSEQ multiplex PCR; TCRdb's copy keeps in-frame clones and lacks some. The sample holds tens of thousands of clones, roughly 96% seen once. The sample consisted of PBMCs. These receptors all stem from a donor aged 10-29 years with latent tuberculosis or without tuberculosis infection.

This chain links TRBV4-1 with TRBJ1-5; TRBD1 is a possible D gene (5 bases). CDR1 and CDR2 from the germline V gene are MGHRA and YSYEKL. V was clipped by 0 bases and J by 7 bases, with 13 bases between them. The CDR3 runs to 15 residues. The CDR3 loop is CASSQDKGSSQPQHF. CDR3 nucleotides: TGCGCCAGCAGCCAAGATAAGGGGTCGTCGCAGCCCCAGCATTTT.

V gene TRBV11-3 combines with J gene TRBJ1-6; D is possibly TRBD1 (6 bases). In germline, CDR1 is SGHNT, CDR2 YENEEA. The CDR3 extends over 17 amino acids. V was trimmed by 5 bases and J by 0 bases, leaving 14 bases between them. The CDR3 DNA reads TGTGCCAGCAGCCCACCCGGGACACTCTCCTATAATTCACCCCTCCACTTT. It yields the protein CASSPPGTLSYNSPLHF.

The rearrangement joins TRBV5-6 to TRBJ1-1; possible D gene TRBD1, 6 bases. Germline CDR1 and CDR2: SGHDT and YYEEEE. Trimming cost V 2 bases and J 3 bases, with 14 bases left between them. This CDR3 comprises 15 residues. For the CDR3, the DNA is TGTGCCAGCAGCTTTGTCCCAGGGGATTACACTGAAGCTTTCTTT. This gives the protein CASSFVPGDYTEAFF.

The genes are TRBV5-1 and TRBJ1-1; D is perhaps TRBD1 (6 bases). The CDR3 contains 15 residues. V lost 4 bases and J lost 1, with 14 bases in between. Germline V gene sequence: CDR1 SGHRS, CDR2 YFSETQ. The CDR3 DNA follows: TGCGCCAGCAGCAAAGGACAGACCAGGAACACTGAAGCTTTCTTT. This codes for CASSKGQTRNTEAFF.

The rearrangement uses TRBV27 and TRBJ2-2, with 11 bases aligning to TRBD1. There are 15 residues in the CDR3. V was clipped by 8 bases and J by 4 bases; unmatched bases: 6. Looked up from germline, CDR1 is MNHEY and CDR2 is SMNVEV (reference sequence). In nucleotides, the CDR3 is TGTGCCAGCTCTGGACAGGGGGCGAGCACCGGGGAGCTGTTTTTT. This sequence encodes CASSGQGASTGELFF.

The rearrangement links TRBV9 to TRBJ2-3, with a possible D match to TRBD1 (6 bases). The germline gives CDR1 SGDLS, CDR2 YYNGEE. The ends were cut back, 6 bases at V and 2 bases at J, with 13 bases in the middle. There are 14 residues in the CDR3. CDR3 DNA sequence: TGTGCCAGCACCAAGGACAGTTACACAGATACGCAGTATTTT. This translates into CASTKDSYTDTQYF.

This rearrangement joins TRBV5-1 to TRBJ2-2; the D gene is possibly TRBD2 (6 bases). Trimming removed 4 bases at V and 2 bases at J, with 18 bases between. The CDR3 is made up of 17 amino acids. The germline V gene has CDR1 SGHRS and CDR2 YFSETQ. The CDR3 reads CASSQNIPGLNTGELFF. For the CDR3, the DNA is TGCGCCAGCAGCCAAAATATCCCGGGACTCAACACCGGGGAGCTGTTTTTT.

This chain links TRBV12-5 with TRBJ2-1; D might be TRBD1 (5 bases). Trimming took off 1 base at V and 7 bases at J, with 11 bases between the two ends. Looked up from germline, CDR1 is LGHNT and CDR2 is FRNRAP. CDR3 length: 14 residues. This CDR3 is CASGLEGRWNEQFF. In nucleotides, the CDR3 is TGTGCTAGTGGTTTGGAGGGGCGGTGGAATGAGCAGTTCTTC.